This T cell receptor beta chain was documented in a study of PD-L1 blockade in urothelial cancer. At the level of the study: Samples came from 3 weeks, at the second dose, and 6 weeks into treatment. Typically, measured as a median, blood samples had 130,000 to 150,000 T cells.

V lost 0 bases, J lost 5 bases, and 8 bases stayed unmatched. Germline CDR1 reads SEHNR; CDR2 reads FQNEAQ (reference sequence). The CDR3 sequence is 16 residues long. Method: immunoSEQ multiplex PCR; TCRdb's copy keeps in-frame clones and lacks some. The sample consists of 58,000 or so clones, around 84% of them appearing once. Sample numbers ranged from 1 to 8 per patient, encompassing pretreatment and on-treatment collections. The material was PBMCs, obtained around atezolizumab (anti-PD-L1) treatment. The TCR sequence derives from a middle-aged man with urothelial cancer. The chain employs TRBV7-9 and TRBJ2-5; the match to TRBD2 covers 8 bases. This chain's CDR3 is CASSLAQASGGETQYF. CDR3 bases: TGTGCCAGCAGCTTAGCGCAGGCCTCGGGGGGGGAGACCCAGTACTTC.